The TCR beta chain described here comes from a study of T cell clusters in autoimmune cytopenias. In germline, CDR1 is SQVTM, CDR2 ANQGSEA. The CDR3 contains 12 residues. Multiplex touch-down PCR amplified TRB using TRB-A and TRB-B pools in one tube. TCRdb re-analyzed the multiplex PCR reads; it lists each CDR3 protein once, without DNA. The specimen's table records about 6,000 distinct CDR3 sequences. According to its frequency, this clonotype is medium-sized. TRB was amplified from about 250 ng of peripheral blood genomic DNA per sample. The clonotype originates from a human donor with an autoimmune cytopenia or autoimmune hepatitis (not recorded which). This chain links TRBV29-1 with TRBJ2-7; there is no DNA to check the TCRdb D call of TRBD1. The sequencing input was peripheral blood. CDR3 amino acids: CSVGQSYYEQYF.